A single sample gave rise to the 32 T cell receptor beta chains below, sequenced in a study of T-cell reconstitution after alpha-beta-depleted transplantation in children. It was with unique molecular identifiers that the TCRbeta library was prepared. In TCRdb, the PCR reads were re-called with MiXCR into one record per CDR3 protein. This table has around 580,000 distinct CDR3 sequences, approximately 30% appearing once. The sample here was PBMCs, taken before TCRalphabeta/CD19-depleted stem cell transplant. The source of these receptors is a boy younger than two with Wiskott-Aldrich syndrome, due to receive a stem cell transplant.

The chain couples TRBV5-1 to TRBJ2-7; D is ambiguous. Looked up from germline, CDR1 is SGHRS and CDR2 is YFSETQ. V lost 1 base to trimming and J lost 3 bases, with 14 bases between them. The CDR3 runs to 15 residues. CDR3 region: CASSLTGGILYEQYF. The CDR3 DNA sequence: TGCGCCAGCAGCTTGACGGGCGGCATTCTCTACGAGCAGTACTTC.

For the CDR3, the DNA is TGCAGCGTTAGGGACAGTTACTATGGCTACACCTTC. Amino acid sequence: CSVRDSYYGYTF. The genes are TRBV29-1 and TRBJ1-2; 7 bases line up with TRBD1. Germline CDR1 SQVTM, CDR2 ANQGSEA. CDR3 length: 12 residues. V lost 5 bases, J lost 3 bases, and 3 bases stayed unmatched.

This sequence joins TRBV5-6 and TRBJ1-1; 8 bases are a match to TRBD1. V was pared by 4 bases and J by 11 bases, with 10 bases of the junction left unmatched. In germline, CDR1 is SGHDT, CDR2 YYEEEE. This CDR3 is built from 13 residues. CDR3 sequence (DNA): TGTGCCAGCAGCCCCAGACAGGGGAGGATCGCTTTCTTT. The encoded protein is CASSPRQGRIAFF.

The V and J genes are TRBV20-1 and TRBJ2-1, with D uncertain. V was shortened by 6 bases and J by 9 bases, with 9 bases between the two germline ends. Germline V gene data show CDR1 as DFQATT and CDR2 as SNEGSKA (reference sequence). The CDR3 length is 10 residues. The CDR3 bases are TGCAGTGCCTCTATCCGTGAGCAGTTCTTC. It codes for CSASIREQFF.

The chain couples TRBV5-1 to TRBJ1-2; D uncertain. CDR1 is SGHRS, CDR2 YFSETQ, per germline. The germline V and J ends were trimmed by 4 bases and 2 bases, with 9 bases remaining between them. This CDR3 has 13 amino acids. The CDR3 DNA follows: TGCGCCAGCAGCGGTGGAAAGAACTATGGCTACACCTTC. This codes for CASSGGKNYGYTF. Variable domain in full (rest from reference TRBV5-1 and TRBJ1-2): KAGVTQTPRYLIKTRGQQVTLSCSPISGHRSVSWYQQTPGQGLQFLFEYFSETQRNKGNFPGRFSGRQFSNSRSEMNVSTLELGDSALYLCASSGGKNYGYTFGSGTRLTVV.

The chain couples TRBV18 to TRBJ2-1; D gene uncertain. The CDR3 loop spans 11 amino acids. The ends were cut back, 3 bases at V and 7 bases at J, with 4 bases in the middle. Per the germline V gene, CDR1 is KGHSH and CDR2 is LQKENI. The CDR3 DNA reads as TGTGCCAGCTCACCTAAGAATGAGCAGTTCTTC. Its protein is CASSPKNEQFF.

The chain uses TRBV11-2 and TRBJ2-1, with 9 positions matching TRBD2. Germline V CDR1 and CDR2: SGHAT, FQNNGV. This CDR3 contains 15 residues. V shed 2 bases and J 6 bases; nucleotides not matched to a gene: 5. For the CDR3, the DNA is TGTGCCAGCAGCTTAAACGGACTAGCGTCCAATGAGCAGTTCTTC. Its translation is CASSLNGLASNEQFF.

In this sample, this clonotype turned up a few times. The J gene is TRBJ2-3, the V gene TRBV5-6; D may be TRBD1 (5 bases). Germline-derived CDR1 and CDR2 are SGHDT and YYEEEE. This CDR3 has 15 amino acids. The V and J ends lost 2 bases and 7 bases respectively, with 17 bases between them. The CDR3 sequence: CASSLVDTLLNTQYF. The CDR3, as DNA: TGTGCCAGCAGCTTAGTGGACACCCTGCTTAATACGCAGTATTTT.

This clonotype was found a few times. V is TRBV24-1 and J is TRBJ2-1; the match to TRBD2 covers 10 bases. The CDR3 extends over 17 amino acids. V gave up 4 bases and J gave up 5 bases; unmatched junction bases: 10. CDR1 and CDR2 (germline): KGHDR, SFDVKD. The CDR3: CATSDLDQREGNNEQFF. Here the CDR3 DNA reads TGTGCCACCAGTGACTTAGATCAGCGGGAGGGGAACAATGAGCAGTTCTTC.

J is TRBJ2-1 and V is TRBV4-2, with D hard to call. V lost 0 bases and J 8 bases, leaving 11 bases between the germline ends. Germline CDR1 reads LGHNA; CDR2 reads YNFKEQ. This CDR3 is built from 14 residues. For the CDR3, the DNA is TGTGCCAGCAGCCAAGAACCTTCGGGCGATGAGCAGTTCTTC. It translates to CASSQEPSGDEQFF.

This clonotype has only a few counts. The chain joins TRBV28 to TRBJ2-7; D gene unclear. The CDR3 is 14 residues long. Trimming removed 7 bases at V and 0 bases at J, with 13 bases between. CDR1 MDHEN and CDR2 SYDVKM come from the germline V gene. The CDR3 coding sequence is TGTGCCAGCACCCTGGGCGGAGCCTCCTACGAGCAGTACTTC. Protein product: CASTLGGASYEQYF.

The V call is TRBV24-1, the J call TRBJ2-1; D might be TRBD2 (6 bases). The CDR3 covers 12 residues. The germline gives CDR1 KGHDR, CDR2 SFDVKD. V lost 1 base and J lost 12, with 9 bases in between. As DNA, the CDR3 is TGTGCCACCAGTGATTTTCGGGGGATGCAGTTCTTC. The encoded protein is CATSDFRGMQFF.

This chain connects TRBV20-1 to TRBJ2-5; 7 bases align to TRBD2. The germline V gene has CDR1 DFQATT and CDR2 SNEGSKA (reference sequence). V dropped 6 bases and J dropped 5; count of bases not matched to a gene: 12. This CDR3 contains 14 residues. The CDR3 here is CSAEQAGTSETQYF. The CDR3 region has the DNA TGCAGTGCGGAACAAGCGGGAACATCGGAGACCCAGTACTTC.

The chain employs TRBV5-1 and TRBJ2-7, with D possibly TRBD1 on 6 matching bases. This CDR3 has 15 amino acids. Trimming pared 3 bases from V and 5 bases from J, leaving 18 bases between. Germline CDR1 and CDR2: SGHRS and YFSETQ. CDR3 in amino acids: CASSSTTGILNEQYF. CDR3 DNA sequence: TGCGCCAGCAGCTCGACTACAGGGATACTAAACGAGCAGTACTTC.

The rearrangement uses TRBV7-6 and TRBJ1-6; D possibly corresponds to TRBD1 (6 bases). CDR3 length equals 15 residues. CDR1 SGHVS and CDR2 FNYEAQ come from the germline V gene. Trimming took off 6 bases at V and 3 bases at J, with 12 bases between the two ends. CDR3 DNA sequence: TGTGCCAGCAGTTCCAGGGGAAGCTATAATTCACCCCTCCACTTT. As protein: CASSSRGSYNSPLHF.

The rearrangement uses TRBV5-1 and TRBJ2-2; tentatively, D is TRBD1 or TRBD2 (7 bases each). CDR1 is SGHRS, CDR2 YFSETQ, per germline. V shed 3 bases and J shed 6 bases, with 9 bases lying between them. The CDR3 covers 13 residues. In nucleotides, the CDR3 is TGCGCCAGCAGCTCAGGGGGGGCCGGGGAGCTGTTTTTT. It translates to CASSSGGAGELFF. Full variable domain (rest looked up from reference TRBV5-1 and TRBJ2-2): KAGVTQTPRYLIKTRGQQVTLSCSPISGHRSVSWYQQTPGQGLQFLFEYFSETQRNKGNFPGRFSGRQFSNSRSEMNVSTLELGDSALYLCASSSGGAGELFFGEGSRLTVL.

This clonotype turned up a few times. The chain uses TRBV4-2 and TRBJ1-2, with D perhaps matching TRBD1 (6 bases). V gave up 1 base and J gave up 5 bases, with 11 bases separating them. This CDR3 comprises 14 residues. Germline V gives CDR1 LGHNA, CDR2 YNFKEQ. The CDR3 loop is CASSQGRGGYGYTF. The CDR3 DNA follows: TGTGCCAGCAGCCAAGGCAGAGGGGGTTATGGCTACACCTTC.

The rearrangement links TRBV7-8 to TRBJ1-1; D gene unclear. Per germline, CDR1 SGHVS and CDR2 FQNEAQ. V was clipped by 1 base and J by 6 bases, with 9 bases between them. The CDR3 is 13 residues long. The CDR3 region is CASSLGTKPEAFF. The CDR3 DNA reads TGTGCCAGCAGCTTAGGCACAAAGCCTGAAGCTTTCTTT.

In this sample, this clonotype turned up a few times. This sequence joins TRBV20-1 and TRBJ1-4; 7 bases fit TRBD1. Germline loops: CDR1 DFQATT, CDR2 SNEGSKA (reference sequence). The ends lost 5 bases at V and 11 bases at J; junction bases unmatched: 8. The CDR3 contains 12 residues. As DNA, the CDR3 is TGCAGTGCTTCGGACAGGTTCGGCAAACTGTTTTTT. Protein product: CSASDRFGKLFF.

J is TRBJ2-2 and V is TRBV3-1; 7 nucleotides align to TRBD1. CDR1 and CDR2 (germline): LGHDT, YNNKEL (reference sequence). V dropped 11 bases and J dropped 4; count of bases not matched to a gene: 25. The CDR3 has 19 residues. The CDR3 DNA reads as TGTGCCTTCTGCCGTAGGAGGAAAACAGGGGCATTTAGCACCGGGGAGCTGTTTTTT. As protein: CAFCRRRKTGAFSTGELFF. Drawing the rest from reference TRBV3-1 and TRBJ2-2, the complete variable domain is DTAVSQTPKYLVTQMGNDKSIKCEQNLGHDTMYWYKQDSKKFLKIMFSYNNKELIINETVPNRFSPKSPDKAHLNLHINSLELGDSAVYFCAFCRRRKTGAFSTGELFFGEGSRLTVL.

In DNA form, the CDR3 reads TGCAGTACACTGGTCCCTAGCGGGGGTGGTGAGCAGTACTTC. Its protein product is CSTLVPSGGGEQYF. The V call is TRBV20-1, the J call TRBJ2-7; 10 bases match TRBD2. CDR3 size: 14 residues. The trim removed 8 bases at V and 7 bases at J, leaving 14 bases unmatched. Germline loops: CDR1 DFQATT, CDR2 SNEGSKA (reference sequence).

This chain connects TRBV7-2 to TRBJ2-5; 16 bases line up with TRBD2. V was clipped by 4 bases and J by 10 bases; unmatched bases: 6. The CDR3 is made up of 15 amino acids. The germline V gene has CDR1 SGHTA and CDR2 FQGNSA. CDR3 sequence reads: CASSSPGLAGGFQYF. CDR3 coding DNA: TGTGCCAGCAGCTCACCGGGACTAGCGGGAGGGTTCCAGTACTTC.

The CDR3 spells CASTGSLTGELFF. As DNA, the CDR3 is TGTGCCAGCACCGGGAGTCTAACCGGGGAGCTGTTTTTT. V is TRBV3-1 and J is TRBJ2-2; maybe TRBD2 (6 bases). CDR3 length: 13 amino acids. V was shortened by 7 bases and J by 5 bases, with 11 bases between the two germline ends. The germline gives CDR1 LGHDT, CDR2 YNNKEL (reference sequence).

This chain connects TRBV27 to TRBJ2-5; maybe TRBD2 (6 bases). V was pared by 6 bases and J by 2 bases, with 25 bases between. Per germline, CDR1 MNHEY and CDR2 SMNVEV (reference sequence). The CDR3 totals 18 residues. In nucleotides, the CDR3 is TGTGCCAGCAGAGCATTCTACTCGGCCGGGACTCCTCAAGAGACCCAGTACTTC. Translated, it gives CASRAFYSAGTPQETQYF.

A few counts support this clonotype. J is TRBJ2-2 and V is TRBV20-1, with 9 bases fitting TRBD2. With 4 bases clipped from V and 6 bases from J, the junction kept 6 bases outside the gene matches. Germline CDR1 DFQATT, CDR2 SNEGSKA (reference sequence). This CDR3 region has 14 residues. As DNA, the CDR3 is TGCAGTGCTAACCTAGCGGGAAGCGCCGGGGAGCTGTTTTTT. Translation gives CSANLAGSAGELFF.

This clonotype has only one observation. This chain joins TRBV10-3 and TRBJ1-6, with 9 bases identical to TRBD1. Trimming removed 6 bases from V and 9 bases from J; junction bases left unmatched: 6. In germline, CDR1 is ENHRY, CDR2 SYGVKD. CDR3 length: 14 residues. The CDR3 region has the DNA TGTGCCATCAGCGGGACAGGGTTGTTTTCACCCCTCCACTTT. It codes for CAISGTGLFSPLHF.

A few counts support this clonotype. The rearrangement links TRBV18 to TRBJ2-7; 12 bases are shared with TRBD1. The germline V gene encodes CDR1 KGHSH and CDR2 LQKENI. With V trimmed by 6 bases and J by 5 bases, 8 bases remained unmatched. This CDR3 comprises 15 residues. DNA for the CDR3: TGTGCCAGCTCGCTTCGGGGACAGGGGGCGGACGAGCAGTACTTC. This translates into CASSLRGQGADEQYF.

The V gene is TRBV5-1, the J gene TRBJ2-2; 9 nucleotides align to TRBD1. This CDR3 has 16 residues. The germline CDR1 and CDR2 sequences are SGHRS and YFSETQ. Trimming cost V 4 bases and J 0 bases; bases outside gene matches: 4. The CDR3 DNA reads as TGCGCCAGCAGCGCGGGACAGGGATCGAACACCGGGGAGCTGTTTTTT. This sequence encodes CASSAGQGSNTGELFF.

The chain couples TRBV14 to TRBJ1-4; D unresolved. Per the germline V gene, CDR1 is SGHDN and CDR2 is FVKESK. This CDR3 contains 16 residues. V was pared by 1 base and J by 3 bases, with 12 bases between. Here the CDR3 DNA reads TGTGCCAGCAGCCAAGGCCTGGGGTTAGCTAATGAAAAACTGTTTTTT. It is translated as CASSQGLGLANEKLFF.

There are many counts of this clonotype. V gene TRBV3-1 combines with J gene TRBJ2-1; TRBD2 matches 13 bases. In germline, CDR1 is LGHDT, CDR2 YNNKEL (reference sequence). The CDR3 runs to 17 residues. J lost 5 bases, V lost 4 bases, and 8 bases had no gene match. Written as DNA, the CDR3 is TGTGCCAGCAGCCGCCGGACTAGCGGGAGTGGCCACAATGAGCAGTTCTTC. Protein: CASSRRTSGSGHNEQFF.

This clonotype was detected only a few times. This chain uses TRBV12-3 or TRBV12-4 with TRBJ1-1; 8 bases line up with TRBD1. The J segment lost 4 bases and the V segment lost 3 bases, leaving 10 bases of the junction unmatched. The CDR3 runs 16 residues. The CDR3 nucleotides are TGTGCCAGCAGTTTGCAGGGGGCGGTCCGAGGCACTGAAGCTTTCTTT. Translation: CASSLQGAVRGTEAFF.

This clonotype was seen a few times. This rearrangement joins TRBV7-2 to TRBJ2-1; D is perhaps TRBD2 (6 bases). CDR3 length: 12 amino acids. Germline V gene data show CDR1 as SGHTA and CDR2 as FQGNSA. The CDR3 bases are TGTGGTAGCTCTCGGGACTCCAATGAGCAGTTCTTC. Protein product: CGSSRDSNEQFF.